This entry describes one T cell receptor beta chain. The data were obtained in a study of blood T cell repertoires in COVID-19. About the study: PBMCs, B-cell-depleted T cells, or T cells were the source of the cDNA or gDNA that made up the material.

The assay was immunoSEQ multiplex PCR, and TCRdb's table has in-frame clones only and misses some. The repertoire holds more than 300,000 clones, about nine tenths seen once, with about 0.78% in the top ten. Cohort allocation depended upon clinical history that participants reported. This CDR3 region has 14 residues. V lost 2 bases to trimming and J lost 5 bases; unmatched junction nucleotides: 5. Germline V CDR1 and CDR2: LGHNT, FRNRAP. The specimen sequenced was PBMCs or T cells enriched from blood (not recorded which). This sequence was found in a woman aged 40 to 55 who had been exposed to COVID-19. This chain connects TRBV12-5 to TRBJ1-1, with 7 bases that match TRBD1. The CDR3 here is CASGLPYRGTEAFF. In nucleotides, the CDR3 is TGTGCTAGTGGTTTGCCCTACAGGGGAACTGAAGCTTTCTTT.